Listed here are 24 T cell receptor beta chains from one sample, sequenced in a study of regulatory T cells in long-lasting Graves disease. Time point meaning: newly diagnosed GD, antithyroid drugs for less than 3 months. Extracted RNA from PBMCs served as the source of the TCR library. iRepertoire HTBI primers and Arm-PCR of CDR3 regions built TCR beta libraries. One entry per CDR3 protein results from TCRdb running MiXCR on the multiplex PCR reads. The sample includes about 540,000 distinct CDR3 sequences, roughly 14% of them seen just once. These same data were also listed under a study on T cells in Graves' hyperthyroidism and ophthalmopathy.

Sequencing used peripheral blood mononuclear cells (PBMCs), obtained at new diagnosis, from a patient treated with antithyroid drugs. Receptor source: a man aged 25-45 years with Graves disease.

This clonotype appeared many times. The chain has TRBV27 and TRBJ1-1; TRBD1 matches at 11 bases. Germline values: CDR1 MNHEY, CDR2 SMNVEV (reference sequence). Germline trimming cut 3 bases from V and 4 bases from J; bases unmatched to any gene: 1. The CDR3 covers 14 residues. CDR3 DNA sequence: TGTGCCAGCAGTTTCGGGACAGGGGGCACTGAAGCTTTCTTT. Translating gives CASSFGTGGTEAFF.

This clonotype was recorded at least ten times. CDR3: CASSDYQGRAGELFF. CDR3 DNA sequence: TGTGCCAGCAGTGACTACCAGGGTCGGGCCGGGGAGCTGTTTTTT. The chain employs TRBV2 and TRBJ2-2, with D maybe TRBD1 (5 bases). This CDR3 spans 15 amino acids. Germline values: CDR1 SNHLY, CDR2 FYNNEI. The ends were cut back, 3 bases at V and 6 bases at J, with 14 bases in the middle.

This clonotype has only a few counts. The rearrangement joins TRBV30 to TRBJ1-6, with D uncertain. V was cut by 5 bases and J by 10 bases, with 12 bases left in between. Germline V lookup: CDR1 GTSNPN, CDR2 SVGIG (reference sequence). This CDR3 spans 12 amino acids. CDR3 DNA: TGTGCCTGGGGAGAAGTGGGGTCACCCCTCCACTTT. This encodes CAWGEVGSPLHF. Based on the CDR3 plus reference TRBV30 and TRBJ1-6, the full variable domain is SQTIHQWPATLVQPVGSPLSLECTVEGTSNPNLYWYRQAAGRGLQLLFYSVGIGQISSEVPQNLSASRPQDRQFILSSKKLLLSDSGFYLCAWGEVGSPLHFGNGTRLTVT.

This clonotype was detected a few times. The chain links TRBV29-1 to TRBJ2-7, with D possibly being TRBD1 (6 bases). The CDR3 is 13 residues long. From germline, CDR1 is SQVTM and CDR2 ANQGSEA. Trimming took 7 bases from V and 6 from J, leaving 19 bases between them. The CDR3 region has the DNA TGCAGCGCCTCGACAGGACAGAGGGGCGAGCAGTACTTC. Translating gives CSASTGQRGEQYF.

Many counts were recorded for this clonotype. The CDR3, as DNA: TGCGCCAGCAGCTTGGAAGGTTTGCGCGGTTACAATGAGCAGTTCTTC. Encoded protein: CASSLEGLRGYNEQFF. The chain uses TRBV5-1 and TRBJ2-1, with unresolved D. Trimming left V 0 bases short and J 4 bases short, with 14 bases between. Germline-derived CDR1 and CDR2 are SGHRS and YFSETQ. The CDR3 loop spans 16 amino acids.

This clonotype occurred a few times. Compared with germline, one end of the junction differs, possibly owing to a read error. The genes are TRBV19 and TRBJ1-6, with a weak D call TRBD1 (5 bases). This CDR3 is 16 amino acids long. The V gene's germline CDR1 is LNHDA and CDR2 SQIVND (reference sequence). The CDR3 reads CVSSIVGGRVNSPLHF. In DNA form, the CDR3 reads TGTGTCAGTAGTATAGTCGGCGGCAGGGTTAATTCACCCCTCCACTTT.

This clonotype has a handful of counts. The J gene is TRBJ1-2, the V gene TRBV30; 7 bases fit TRBD1. CDR3 size: 15 residues. Germline CDR1 reads GTSNPN; CDR2 reads SVGIG (reference sequence). J lost 2 bases, V lost 0 bases, and 6 bases had no gene match. The CDR3 region is CAWSVRGGANYGYTF. The CDR3 DNA follows: TGTGCCTGGAGTGTGAGAGGGGGCGCCAACTATGGCTACACCTTC.

This clonotype has more than one count but fewer than ten. The V gene is TRBV11-2, the J gene TRBJ2-2, with 9 positions matching TRBD2. This CDR3 is built from 17 residues. Germline lookup yields CDR1 SGHAT and CDR2 FQNNGV. The trim removed 2 bases at V and 6 bases at J, leaving 10 bases unmatched. The CDR3 DNA follows: TGTGCCAGCAGCTTAAGGCTAGCGGGATTATCAGCCGGGGAGCTGTTTTTT. Protein product: CASSLRLAGLSAGELFF.

This clonotype was counted many times. The chain couples TRBV20-1 to TRBJ2-3; 9 nucleotides agree with TRBD2. The CDR3 consists of 17 residues. Germline lookup yields CDR1 DFQATT and CDR2 SNEGSKA (reference sequence). After removal of 1 base from V and 7 bases from J, the junction contained 15 bases not matched to a gene. Here the CDR3 reads CSARGPRQAGGPNTQYF. In nucleotides, the CDR3 is TGCAGTGCTAGAGGTCCGCGGCAAGCGGGAGGTCCCAATACGCAGTATTTT.

Many counts were recorded for this clonotype. The V and J genes are TRBV18 and TRBJ1-1; D possibly corresponds to TRBD1 (5 bases). The CDR3 loop spans 12 amino acids. From germline, CDR1 is KGHSH and CDR2 LQKENI. The V end was cut by 6 bases, the J end by 8 bases, with 13 bases between. CDR3 protein: CASSIGAGEAFF. In DNA, the CDR3 is TGTGCCAGCTCCATAGGGGCGGGAGAAGCTTTCTTT.

V and J are TRBV29-1 and TRBJ2-3; 8 bases match TRBD2. The germline V gene encodes CDR1 SQVTM and CDR2 ANQGSEA. The ends lost 0 bases at V and 1 base at J; junction bases unmatched: 12. CDR3 length: 18 residues. The CDR3: CSVEESSGRLQGTDTQYF. CDR3 in DNA: TGCAGCGTTGAAGAGAGCAGCGGGAGACTCCAAGGCACAGATACGCAGTATTTT.

This clonotype rates as medium-sized. The chain recombines TRBV2 with TRBJ2-3; D tentatively fits TRBD1 or TRBD2 (5 bases each). The CDR3 length is 14 residues. The V end was cut by 10 bases, the J end by 2 bases, with 16 bases between. The V gene's germline CDR1 is SNHLY and CDR2 FYNNEI. CDR3 DNA: TGTGCCAAGCTAGACTGGGGGATCACAGATACGCAGTATTTT. It yields the protein CAKLDWGITDTQYF.

There are many counts of this clonotype. This chain links TRBV12-3 or TRBV12-4 with TRBJ2-2; 9 nucleotides agree with TRBD2. After removal of 5 bases from V and 7 bases from J, the junction contained 5 bases not matched to a gene. CDR3 size: 14 residues. In DNA, the CDR3 is TGTGCCAGCAGTCCTAGCGGGGTGGTCGGGGAGCTGTTTTTT. Translating it yields CASSPSGVVGELFF.

Details on this clonotype: It is likely a read error: a sequence one base away is far more abundant. This chain links TRBV5-1 with TRBJ2-1; possibly TRBD1 for D (6 bases). Per germline, CDR1 SGHRS and CDR2 YFSETQ. The CDR3 runs to 16 residues. V was pared by 4 bases and J by 10 bases, with 24 bases between. The CDR3 DNA reads TGCGCCAGCAGCGCTGACAGGTATGCGGTCTCCTACGAGCAGTTCTTC. It translates to CASSADRYAVSYEQFF.

At least ten counts were recorded for this clonotype. This chain's CDR3 is CASSLGQLTDTQYF. The CDR3 region has the DNA TGTGCCAGCAGTTTAGGGCAGCTCACAGATACGCAGTATTTT. This sequence joins TRBV27 and TRBJ2-3, with no clear D. Trimming took off 2 bases at V and 2 bases at J, with 8 bases between the two ends. The CDR3 runs 14 residues. Germline V gene lookup returns CDR1 MNHEY and CDR2 SMNVEV (reference sequence).

Ten or more counts support this clonotype. The chain uses TRBV3-1 and TRBJ1-1, with D unclear. Trimming pared 3 bases from V and 3 bases from J, leaving 14 bases between. The CDR3 sequence is 15 residues long. Germline CDR1 reads LGHDT; CDR2 reads YNNKEL (reference sequence). CDR3 coding DNA: TGTGCCAGCAGCCAGGTGGCAACCTTTCACACTGAAGCTTTCTTT. Translating it yields CASSQVATFHTEAFF. Using reference TRBV3-1 and TRBJ1-1 for the parts outside the CDR3, the full variable domain is DTAVSQTPKYLVTQMGNDKSIKCEQNLGHDTMYWYKQDSKKFLKIMFSYNNKELIINETVPNRFSPKSPDKAHLNLHINSLELGDSAVYFCASSQVATFHTEAFFGQGTRLTVV.

This clonotype came up a few times. This chain links TRBV6-1 with TRBJ2-4; no clear D. Germline CDR1 MNHNS, CDR2 SASEGT. Trimming removed 5 bases at V and 2 bases at J, with 13 bases between. There are 15 residues in the CDR3. The CDR3 region is CASSPYIGTKNIQYF. Here the CDR3 DNA reads TGTGCCAGCAGTCCGTATATAGGGACCAAAAACATTCAGTACTTC.

This clonotype was observed a few times. The chain joins TRBV5-1 to TRBJ2-1; D is perhaps TRBD1 (5 bases). The ends were cut back, 5 bases at V and 1 base at J, with 10 bases in the middle. The length of the CDR3 is 14 residues. The germline V gene has CDR1 SGHRS and CDR2 YFSETQ. The DNA of the CDR3 is TGCGCCAGCAGTTGGGCAGGGTCCTACAATGAGCAGTTCTTC. Amino acids: CASSWAGSYNEQFF.

A word on this clonotype: A far bigger clonotype differs at one base, so this is likely a read error. This chain uses TRBV7-3 with TRBJ2-4; D call uncertain. V lost 0 bases to trimming and J lost 13 bases, with 19 bases between them. Germline V gives CDR1 SGHTA, CDR2 FQGTGA. This CDR3 contains 15 residues. The CDR3 nucleotides are TGTGCCAGCAGCTTAACGGGCGACTCCTACAATGAGCAGTACTTC. Protein: CASSLTGDSYNEQYF.

This clonotype came up many times. The chain has TRBV5-5 and TRBJ2-4; D is unresolved. V was shortened by 0 bases and J by 10 bases, with 8 bases between the two germline ends. CDR1 and CDR2 from the germline V gene are SGHKS and YYEKEE (reference sequence). There are 12 residues in the CDR3. The CDR3 DNA reads TGTGCCAGCAGCTTGGGTCCAGGAATTCAGTACTTC. Its translation: CASSLGPGIQYF. The full variable domain, in which reference TRBV5-5 and TRBJ2-4 provide the parts outside the CDR3, is DAGVTQSPTHLIKTRGQQVTLRCSPISGHKSVSWYQQVLGQGPQFIFQYYEKEERGRGNFPDRFSARQFPNYSSELNVNALLLGDSALYLCASSLGPGIQYFGAGTRLSVL.

This clonotype has only a few counts. At one end, the junction sequence differs from germline, possibly due to a read error. The chain joins TRBV7-7 to TRBJ2-5; 7 bases map to TRBD1. The germline V gene encodes CDR1 SSHAT and CDR2 FNYEAQ (reference sequence). CDR3 length: 15 residues. The DNA of the CDR3 is TGTGCTAGCAGCTTGACAGGGAATCCCGGAGAGACCCAGTACTTC. Translated, it gives CASSLTGNPGETQYF.

The chain employs TRBV5-6 and TRBJ1-5, with D possibly TRBD1 on 6 matching bases. Trimming cost V 5 bases and J 4 bases, with 19 bases left between them. The CDR3 spans 16 residues. Germline CDR1 reads SGHDT; CDR2 reads YYEEEE. This chain's CDR3 is CASSYRGTTSNQPQHF. The CDR3 bases are TGTGCCAGCAGTTATAGAGGGACAACCTCTAATCAGCCCCAGCATTTT.

This clonotype was recorded many times. The J gene is TRBJ1-1, the V gene TRBV18, with D perhaps TRBD1 (5 bases). There are 14 residues in the CDR3. Deletions cut 4 bases from V and 1 base from J, with 10 bases between. In germline, CDR1 is KGHSH, CDR2 LQKENI. CDR3 protein: CASSRVGENTEAFF. The CDR3 DNA reads as TGTGCCAGCTCACGGGTGGGGGAGAACACTGAAGCTTTCTTT.

This clonotype was counted only a few times. This sequence joins TRBV10-3 and TRBJ2-2; 7 nucleotides match TRBD2. This CDR3 has 14 amino acids. Germline V CDR1 and CDR2: ENHRY, SYGVKD. V lost 10 bases and J lost 7; bases outside the gene matches: 12. The CDR3 DNA follows: TGTGCCACGGAACCGGGGGGTAGCAGCGGGGAGCTGTTTTTT. It yields the protein CATEPGGSSGELFF.